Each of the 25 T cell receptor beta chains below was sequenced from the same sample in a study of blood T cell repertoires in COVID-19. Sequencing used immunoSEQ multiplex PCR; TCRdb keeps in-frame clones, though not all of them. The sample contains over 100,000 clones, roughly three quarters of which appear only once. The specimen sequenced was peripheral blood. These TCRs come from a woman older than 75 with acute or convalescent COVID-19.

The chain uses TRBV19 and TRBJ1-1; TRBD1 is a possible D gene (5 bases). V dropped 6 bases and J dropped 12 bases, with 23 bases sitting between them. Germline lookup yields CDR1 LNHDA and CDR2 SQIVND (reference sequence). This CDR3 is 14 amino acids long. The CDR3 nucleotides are TGTGCCAGTAGCCGGGGACTTTCCTACGAGGGGACTTTCTTT. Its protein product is CASSRGLSYEGTFF.

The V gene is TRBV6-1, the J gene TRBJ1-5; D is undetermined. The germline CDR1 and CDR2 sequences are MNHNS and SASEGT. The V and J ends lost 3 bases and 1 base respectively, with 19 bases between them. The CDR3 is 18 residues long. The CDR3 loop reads CASSEISAWRESNQPQHF. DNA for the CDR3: TGTGCCAGCAGTGAGATCTCCGCATGGAGGGAGAGCAATCAGCCCCAGCATTTT.

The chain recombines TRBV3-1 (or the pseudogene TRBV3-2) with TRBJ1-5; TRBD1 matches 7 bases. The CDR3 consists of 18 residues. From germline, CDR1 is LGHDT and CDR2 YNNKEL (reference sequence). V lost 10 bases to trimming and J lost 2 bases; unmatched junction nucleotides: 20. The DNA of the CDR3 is TGTGCCACCCCCACAATAGGAGAGGACAGGCCTCGCAATCAGCCCCAGCATTTT. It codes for CATPTIGEDRPRNQPQHF.

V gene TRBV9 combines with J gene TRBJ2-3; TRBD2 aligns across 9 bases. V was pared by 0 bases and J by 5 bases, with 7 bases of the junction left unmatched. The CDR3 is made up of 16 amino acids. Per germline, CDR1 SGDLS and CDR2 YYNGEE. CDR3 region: CASSVEPSGIGDTQYF. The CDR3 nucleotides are TGTGCCAGCAGCGTAGAGCCTAGCGGGATTGGAGATACGCAGTATTTT.

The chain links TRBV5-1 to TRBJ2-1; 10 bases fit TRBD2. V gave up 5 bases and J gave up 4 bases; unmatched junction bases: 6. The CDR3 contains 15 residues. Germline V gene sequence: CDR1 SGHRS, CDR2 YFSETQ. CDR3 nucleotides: TGCGCCAGCAGTTTACTAGCGGGGAGTTACAATGAGCAGTTCTTC. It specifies CASSLLAGSYNEQFF.

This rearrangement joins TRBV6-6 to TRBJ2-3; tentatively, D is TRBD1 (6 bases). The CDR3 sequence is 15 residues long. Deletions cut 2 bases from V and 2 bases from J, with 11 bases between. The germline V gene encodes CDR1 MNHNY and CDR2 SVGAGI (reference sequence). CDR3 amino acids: CASSYTGHYTDTQYF. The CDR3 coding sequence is TGTGCCAGCAGTTACACGGGACACTACACAGATACGCAGTATTTT.

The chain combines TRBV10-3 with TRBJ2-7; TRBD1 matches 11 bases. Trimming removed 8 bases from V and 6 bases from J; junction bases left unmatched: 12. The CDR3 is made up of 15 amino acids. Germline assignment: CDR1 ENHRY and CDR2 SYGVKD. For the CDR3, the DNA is TGTGCCATCGCCGCCCGGACAGGGGGCCAAGGCGAGCAGTACTTC. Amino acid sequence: CAIAARTGGQGEQYF.

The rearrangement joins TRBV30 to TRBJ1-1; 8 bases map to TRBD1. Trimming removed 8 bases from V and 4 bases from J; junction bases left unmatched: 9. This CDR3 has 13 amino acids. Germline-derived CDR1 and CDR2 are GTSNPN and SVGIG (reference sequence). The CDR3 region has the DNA TGTGCCATTTTGACAGGGGTTACCACTGAAGCTTTCTTT. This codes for CAILTGVTTEAFF.

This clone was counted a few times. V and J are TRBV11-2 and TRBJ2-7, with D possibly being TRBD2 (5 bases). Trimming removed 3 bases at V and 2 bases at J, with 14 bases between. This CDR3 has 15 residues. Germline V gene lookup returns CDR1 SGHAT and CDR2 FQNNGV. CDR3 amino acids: CASSFDYGGPYEQYF. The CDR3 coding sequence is TGTGCCAGCAGCTTTGACTATGGCGGTCCCTACGAGCAGTACTTC.

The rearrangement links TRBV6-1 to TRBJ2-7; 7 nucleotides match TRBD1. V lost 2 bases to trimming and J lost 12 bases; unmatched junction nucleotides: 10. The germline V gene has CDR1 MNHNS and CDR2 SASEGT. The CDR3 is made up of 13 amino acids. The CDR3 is CASSENSGQPTYF. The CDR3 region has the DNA TGTGCCAGCAGTGAAAACTCGGGACAGCCTACGTACTTC.

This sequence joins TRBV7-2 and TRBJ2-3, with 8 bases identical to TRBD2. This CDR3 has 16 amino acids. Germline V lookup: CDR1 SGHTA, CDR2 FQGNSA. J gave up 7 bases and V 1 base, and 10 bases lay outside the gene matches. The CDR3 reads CASSLERGGPANTQYF. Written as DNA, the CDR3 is TGTGCCAGCAGCTTAGAACGGGGGGGGCCGGCGAATACGCAGTATTTT.

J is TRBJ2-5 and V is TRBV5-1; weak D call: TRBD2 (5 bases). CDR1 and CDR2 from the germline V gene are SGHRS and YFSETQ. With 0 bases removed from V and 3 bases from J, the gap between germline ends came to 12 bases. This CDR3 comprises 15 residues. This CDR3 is CASSLVPGDEETQYF. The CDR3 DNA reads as TGCGCCAGCAGCTTGGTCCCCGGGGATGAAGAGACCCAGTACTTC.

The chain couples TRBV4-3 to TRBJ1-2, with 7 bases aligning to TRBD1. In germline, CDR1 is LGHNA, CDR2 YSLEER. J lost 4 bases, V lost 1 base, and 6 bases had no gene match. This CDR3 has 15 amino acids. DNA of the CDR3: TGCGCCAGCAGCCAAGGGACAGGAGTTGGCTATGGCTACACCTTC. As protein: CASSQGTGVGYGYTF.

CDR3 region: CASSQDLVSSEQYF. As DNA, the CDR3 is TGTGCCAGCAGCCAAGATTTGGTGTCTAGCGAGCAGTACTTC. The V call is TRBV3-1 (or the pseudogene TRBV3-2), the J call TRBJ2-7, with unresolved D. V was shortened by 0 bases and J by 6 bases, with 12 bases between the two germline ends. The CDR3 spans 14 residues. Germline V gene sequence: CDR1 LGHDT, CDR2 YNNKEL (reference sequence).

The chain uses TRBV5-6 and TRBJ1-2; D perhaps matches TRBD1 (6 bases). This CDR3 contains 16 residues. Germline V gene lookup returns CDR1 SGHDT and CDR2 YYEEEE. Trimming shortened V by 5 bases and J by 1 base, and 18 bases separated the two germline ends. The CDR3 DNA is TGTGCCAGCAGGGCTTTACAGGGAGAGTTTAACTATGGCTACACCTTC. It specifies CASRALQGEFNYGYTF.

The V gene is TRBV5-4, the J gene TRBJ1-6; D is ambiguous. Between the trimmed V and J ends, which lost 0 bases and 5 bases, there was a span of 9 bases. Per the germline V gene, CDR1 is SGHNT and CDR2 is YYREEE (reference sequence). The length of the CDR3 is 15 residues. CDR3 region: CASSLEQPNNSPLHF. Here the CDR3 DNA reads TGTGCCAGCAGCTTGGAACAGCCCAATAATTCACCCCTCCACTTT.

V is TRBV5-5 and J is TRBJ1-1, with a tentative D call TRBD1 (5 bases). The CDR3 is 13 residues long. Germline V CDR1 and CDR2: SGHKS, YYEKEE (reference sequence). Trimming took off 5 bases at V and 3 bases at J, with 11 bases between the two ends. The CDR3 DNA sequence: TGTGCCAGCAGTCTGACAGATGACACTGAAGCTTTCTTT. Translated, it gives CASSLTDDTEAFF. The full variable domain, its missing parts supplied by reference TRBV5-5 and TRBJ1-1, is DAGVTQSPTHLIKTRGQQVTLRCSPISGHKSVSWYQQVLGQGPQFIFQYYEKEERGRGNFPDRFSARQFPNYSSELNVNALLLGDSALYLCASSLTDDTEAFFGQGTRLTVV.

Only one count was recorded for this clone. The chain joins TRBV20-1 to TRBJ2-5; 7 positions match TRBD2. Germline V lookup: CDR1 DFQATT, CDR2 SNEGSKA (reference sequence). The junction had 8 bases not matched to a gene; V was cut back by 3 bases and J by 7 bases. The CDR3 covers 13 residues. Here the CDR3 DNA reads TGCAGTGCTAGTGATGCGGGAGTCGGGACCCAGTACTTC. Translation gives CSASDAGVGTQYF.

The CDR3 sequence: CATSQGNTEAFF. In DNA, the CDR3 is TGTGCCACCAGTCAGGGGAACACTGAAGCTTTCTTT. The chain is built from TRBV24-1 and TRBJ1-1, with D maybe TRBD1 (5 bases). This CDR3 has 12 amino acids. The germline gives CDR1 KGHDR, CDR2 SFDVKD. Trimming took off 6 bases at V and 1 base at J, with 5 bases between the two ends.

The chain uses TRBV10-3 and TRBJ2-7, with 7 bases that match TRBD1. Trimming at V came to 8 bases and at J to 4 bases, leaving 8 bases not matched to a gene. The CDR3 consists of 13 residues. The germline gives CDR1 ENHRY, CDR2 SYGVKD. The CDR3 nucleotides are TGTGCCATCGGGAGACAGGGTTTTTACGAGCAGTACTTC. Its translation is CAIGRQGFYEQYF.

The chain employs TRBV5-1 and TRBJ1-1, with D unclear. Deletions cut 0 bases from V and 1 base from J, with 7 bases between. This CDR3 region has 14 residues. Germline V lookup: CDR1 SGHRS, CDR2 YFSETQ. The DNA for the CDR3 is TGCGCCAGCAGCTTGGAGGCAGGGAACACTGAAGCTTTCTTT. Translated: CASSLEAGNTEAFF.

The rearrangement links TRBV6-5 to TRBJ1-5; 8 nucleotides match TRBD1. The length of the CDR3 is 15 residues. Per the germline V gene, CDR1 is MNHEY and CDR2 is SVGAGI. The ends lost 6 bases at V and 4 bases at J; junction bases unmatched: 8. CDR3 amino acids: CASRGDRSGNQPQHF. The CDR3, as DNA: TGTGCCAGCAGGGGGGACAGGTCAGGGAATCAGCCCCAGCATTTT.

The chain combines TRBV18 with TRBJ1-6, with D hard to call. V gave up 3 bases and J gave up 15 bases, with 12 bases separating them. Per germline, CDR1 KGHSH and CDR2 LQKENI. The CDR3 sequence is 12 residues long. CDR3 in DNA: TGTGCCAGCTCACCTAGTGAGGGAGGCCTCCACTTT. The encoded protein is CASSPSEGGLHF.

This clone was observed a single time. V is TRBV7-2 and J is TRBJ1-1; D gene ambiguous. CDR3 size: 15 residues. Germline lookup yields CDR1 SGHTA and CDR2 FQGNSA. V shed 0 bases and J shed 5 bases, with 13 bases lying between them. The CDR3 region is CASSLALGRATEAFF. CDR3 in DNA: TGTGCCAGCAGCTTAGCGCTAGGGAGGGCAACTGAAGCTTTCTTT.

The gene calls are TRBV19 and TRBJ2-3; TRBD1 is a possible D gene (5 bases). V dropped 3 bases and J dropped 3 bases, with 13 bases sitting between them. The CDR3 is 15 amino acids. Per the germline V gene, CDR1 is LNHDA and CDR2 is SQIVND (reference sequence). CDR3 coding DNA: TGTGCCAGTAGTATCTCAGGGCTGGAAACAGATACGCAGTATTTT. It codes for CASSISGLETDTQYF.